This T cell receptor beta chain was profiled in a study of CD8 T cells in ankylosing spondylitis. Notes on the study in general: Disease-linked clones reportedly concentrated significantly in matched ankylosing spondylitis synovial fluid. Existing reports had already noted some motif variants in reactive arthritis synovial fluid and blood. A TCR beta motif of under 10 highly homologous variants appeared characteristic of ankylosing spondylitis blood.

The V gene's germline CDR1 is ENHRY and CDR2 SYGVKD. The CDR3 is made up of 12 amino acids. MiXCR, applied by TCRdb to the 5' RACE reads, yields one record per CDR3 protein. The sample carries about 160,000 distinct CDR3 sequences, about a sixth recorded once. In its sample, this clonotype was seen many times. What it binds is not known. Its ends do not fully match the called genes, so a read error is possible. This chain links TRBV10-3 with TRBJ1-2; D is unclear. This TCR derives from a male donor with ankylosing spondylitis or in good health (not recorded which). The sample comprised blood, either unsorted or a sorted T cell fraction (not recorded which). CDR3 sequence (DNA): TGTGCCATCAGTGAGTCTGAAGCCGCAACATTCTTC. Its translation is CAISESEAATFF.